This T cell receptor (beta chain) was sequenced for a study of OX40 agonist ivuxolimab in advanced cancers. Concerning the study at large: Ivuxolimab was an agonistic, fully human IgG2 monoclonal antibody directed against OX40 (CD134), a costimulatory receptor. Intravenous ivuxolimab was administered to patients every 2 weeks at six dose levels: 0.01, 0.1, 0.3, 1.5, 3 and 10 mg/kg. Of the 50 or so patients in dose escalation, around 19 had hepatocellular carcinoma, around 15 had melanoma, 9 had renal cell carcinoma and 9 had head and neck cancer. The dose-escalation cohort was roughly 83% male with a mean age of about 54 years, ranging from roughly 20 to 85. Patients were allowed to have had prior anti-PD-1, anti-PD-L1 or anti-CTLA-4 therapy, and 30% to 40% of the dose-escalation patients had been treated with checkpoint inhibitors. Three dose-escalation patients achieved partial responses, one with hepatocellular carcinoma and two with cutaneous melanoma. Peripheral TCRbeta sequencing was intended to test whether TCR sequence diversity was altered and clonal T-cell expansion was caused by ivuxolimab. The paper reports the monotherapy dose-escalation portion (N of about 50 patients) of the phase I ivuxolimab trial. General study outcomes and caveats: Clonal expansion of both CD4+ and CD8+ blood T cells was observed from baseline to week 6 at doses 0.1 to 3.0 mg/kg. After ivuxolimab, expanded clones were on average more numerous among CD8+ T cells than among CD4+ T cells. Partial responders in the 0.1-3.0 mg/kg groups had among the lowest normalized peripheral clonal expansion, especially among CD8+ T cells. The antigen specificity of the peripheral T cells that underwent clonal expansion was not determined. Low levels of normalized T-cell clonal expansion were also seen in some patients who did not respond.

To sequence the TCRbeta CDR3 region, genomic DNA was isolated from the sorted cells. The immunoSEQ Assay was used for sequencing of TCRbeta CDR3 regions. The table was pulled from immuneACCESS by TCRdb, which kept in-frame rearrangements only. Such tables lose some clones; where checked, under half of the loss comes from unresolved V genes, and the rest has no known cause. In this sample the table shows some 59,000 clones, approximately 86% of which occur a single time. The top ten clones comprise 16% of the sample. V trim: 5 bases; J trim: 2 bases; unmatched bases: 3. According to the germline V gene, CDR1 reads MGHRA and CDR2 reads YSYEKL. Inclusive of the bounding cysteine and phenylalanine, the CDR3 is 14 residues long. CDR3 DNA is the only sequence kept; it has 42 bases, read in frame from the first base. As for this clone: Its antigen is currently not known. There are no base qualities to consult, and no much larger clone falls within one base.

Patients with autoimmune disease history or receiving systemic immunosuppression were excluded from the trial. Peripheral blood for TCR sequencing was collected from all dose cohorts at baseline, on cycle 4 day 1, and on cycle 7 day 1. The samples were taken from a phase I, first-in-human, multicenter, open-label dose-escalation trial of ivuxolimab. Adults with locally advanced or metastatic melanoma, renal cell, hepatocellular, or head and neck squamous cell carcinoma were enrolled in the trial. Before TCR sequencing, CD4+ T cells and CD8+ T cells from peripheral blood were sorted into separate populations.

The input for sequencing was CD4+ or CD8+ T cells sorted from blood, taken in a trial of the OX40 agonist ivuxolimab. The chain couples TRBV4-1 to TRBJ2-7, with 10 bases aligning to TRBD1. This TCR derives from an adult with an advanced solid tumor such as melanoma, head and neck, liver or kidney cancer. The CDR3 corresponds to CASSRDRGTYEQYF. The sequence in DNA is TGCGCCAGCAGCAGGGACAGGGGTACCTACGAGCAGTACTTC.